This entry lists 21 T cell receptor beta chains sequenced from one sample in a study of T cells in Graves' hyperthyroidism and ophthalmopathy. Regions amplified from RNA transcripts were the TCR beta CDR3 regions. An initial round of RT-PCR targeting the TCR CDR3 relied on the HTBI primer set. TCRdb re-called the multiplex PCR reads with MiXCR, one entry per CDR3 protein. Of some 550,000 distinct CDR3 sequences listed, roughly 16% are singletons. Sequenced sample: blood. The origin of the receptors is a woman in her forties with Graves' ophthalmopathy.

This clonotype was seen ten or more times. This rearrangement joins TRBV2 to TRBJ2-1, with 14 bases identical to TRBD2. Germline CDR1 SNHLY, CDR2 FYNNEI. J lost 5 bases, V lost 8 bases, and 14 bases had no gene match. This CDR3 spans 18 amino acids. The CDR3 loop is CASASTSGREQGDNEQFF. In nucleotides, the CDR3 is TGTGCCAGCGCCTCGACTAGCGGGAGGGAACAGGGTGACAATGAGCAGTTCTTC.

The chain carries TRBV2 and TRBJ2-5, with TRBD1 matching over 7 bases. CDR1 and CDR2 from the germline V gene are SNHLY and FYNNEI. This CDR3 region has 15 residues. V gave up 3 bases and J gave up 2 bases; unmatched junction bases: 6. The CDR3 reads CASSDPLRGQETQYF. The CDR3 DNA reads TGTGCCAGCAGTGACCCACTCAGGGGGCAAGAGACCCAGTACTTC.

This clonotype was counted ten times or more. The chain couples TRBV12-3 or TRBV12-4 to TRBJ2-1; perhaps D is TRBD1 or TRBD2 (6 bases each). Trimming took off 5 bases at V and 9 bases at J, with 17 bases between the two ends. The CDR3 sequence is 14 residues long. The CDR3 reads CASSSGGRRGEQFF. The DNA for the CDR3 is TGTGCCAGCAGTAGTGGGGGGCGACGAGGTGAGCAGTTCTTC.

Many counts were recorded for this clonotype. The chain joins TRBV7-2 to TRBJ2-2; the match to TRBD1 covers 9 bases. CDR1 and CDR2 (germline): SGHTA, FQGNSA. Trimming took 1 base from V and 4 from J; bases not matched to a gene: 1. The CDR3 is 15 amino acids. DNA of the CDR3: TGTGCCAGCAGCTTAGTACAGGGGGCCACCGGGGAGCTGTTTTTT. Amino acid sequence: CASSLVQGATGELFF. The complete variable domain, with remaining parts taken from reference TRBV7-2 and TRBJ2-2, reads GAGVSQSPSNKVTEKGKDVELRCDPISGHTALYWYRQSLGQGLEFLIYFQGNSAPDKSGLPSDRFSAERTGGSVSTLTIQRTQQEDSAVYLCASSLVQGATGELFFGEGSRLTVL.

This clonotype was recorded many times. The chain recombines TRBV11-2 with TRBJ2-5; D is ambiguous. The CDR3 totals 15 residues. Germline V gene sequence: CDR1 SGHAT, CDR2 FQNNGV. Trimming removed 1 base at V and 0 bases at J, with 9 bases between. CDR3 in DNA: TGTGCCAGCAGCTTAGTTGTGTCAGACCAAGAGACCCAGTACTTC. Protein sequence: CASSLVVSDQETQYF.

J is TRBJ1-1 and V is TRBV6-1; D remains unclear. In germline, CDR1 is MNHNS, CDR2 SASEGT. CDR3 length: 13 amino acids. V lost 5 bases and J 4 bases, leaving 11 bases between the germline ends. The CDR3 sequence: CASSTDPGTEAFF. CDR3 bases: TGTGCCAGCAGTACGGACCCGGGCACTGAAGCTTTCTTT.

There are many counts of this clonotype. The V call is TRBV2, the J call TRBJ1-3, with D hard to call. The CDR3 has 13 residues. The germline V gene encodes CDR1 SNHLY and CDR2 FYNNEI. Trimming left V 6 bases short and J 4 bases short, with 10 bases between. CDR3 sequence (DNA): TGTGCCAGCAGCCAAAATTCCGGAAACACCATATATTTT. Encoded protein: CASSQNSGNTIYF.

This clonotype occurred many times. The V and J genes are TRBV20-1 and TRBJ1-2; D gene unclear. CDR1 DFQATT and CDR2 SNEGSKA come from the germline V gene (reference sequence). CDR3 length: 12 amino acids. V lost 2 bases to trimming and J lost 4 bases, with 8 bases between them. This CDR3 reads CSARQAGYGYTF. Here the CDR3 DNA reads TGCAGTGCTAGACAGGCTGGCTATGGCTACACCTTC.

The rearrangement uses TRBV30 and TRBJ2-7; possibly TRBD2 for D (5 bases). V was pared by 0 bases and J by 0 bases, with 9 bases between. CDR1 and CDR2 (germline): GTSNPN, SVGIG (reference sequence). CDR3 length: 14 residues. The DNA of the CDR3 is TGTGCCTGGAGTGTAACGGGGAGCTCCTACGAGCAGTACTTC. Translating gives CAWSVTGSSYEQYF.

This clonotype was counted ten times or more. The rearrangement uses TRBV6-5 and TRBJ1-5; no definite D call. The germline gives CDR1 MNHEY, CDR2 SVGAGI. Trimming removed 2 bases from V and 6 bases from J, with 8 bases in between. The CDR3 totals 13 residues. The CDR3 sequence is CASSYRWGQPQHF. DNA for the CDR3: TGTGCCAGCAGTTACCGGTGGGGTCAGCCCCAGCATTTT.

This clonotype has at least ten counts. The J gene is TRBJ2-7, the V gene TRBV12-3 or TRBV12-4, with D perhaps matching TRBD1 (5 bases). Trimming shortened V by 6 bases and J by 3 bases, and 21 bases separated the two germline ends. This CDR3 spans 16 amino acids. CDR3 sequence: CASSPTKSLDSYEQYF. CDR3 DNA sequence: TGTGCCAGCAGCCCAACTAAATCCCTCGACAGCTACGAGCAGTACTTC.

This clonotype was counted at least ten times. The V gene is TRBV30, the J gene TRBJ2-2, with D unclear. Trimming shortened V by 4 bases and J by 2 bases, and 14 bases separated the two germline ends. Germline CDR1 GTSNPN, CDR2 SVGIG (reference sequence). This CDR3 spans 15 amino acids. CDR3 region: CAWTPALGNTGELFF. CDR3 DNA sequence: TGTGCCTGGACCCCGGCGTTAGGAAACACCGGGGAGCTGTTTTTT.

This clonotype was seen at least ten times. The chain recombines TRBV6-1 with TRBJ1-2; 8 bases match TRBD1. The CDR3 is 15 residues long. Trimming took 6 bases from V and 1 from J; bases not matched to a gene: 7. Germline V gives CDR1 MNHNS, CDR2 SASEGT. The CDR3 DNA sequence: TGTGCCAGCAGCAACAGGGGGTCCCTTAACTATGGCTACACCTTC. This sequence encodes CASSNRGSLNYGYTF.

Regarding this clonotype: A much larger clone differs from this one at a single base, so this may be a read error. J is TRBJ1-1 and V is TRBV5-8, with TRBD1 identical over 7 bases. This CDR3 is built from 14 residues. V trimming: 1 base; J trimming: 6 bases; junction bases outside the gene matches: 6. CDR1 SGHTS and CDR2 YDEGEE come from the germline V gene. This CDR3 is CASSLWDSNAEAFF. CDR3 in DNA: TGTGCCAGCAGCTTGTGGGACAGCAACGCTGAAGCTTTCTTT.

There are many counts of this clonotype. V and J are TRBV13 and TRBJ1-1; TRBD1 is a possible D gene (6 bases). Germline loops: CDR1 PRHDT, CDR2 FYEKMQ (reference sequence). With 3 bases removed from V and 4 bases from J, the gap between germline ends came to 12 bases. There are 14 residues in the CDR3. The chain's CDR3 is CASSFGQGTTEAFF. CDR3 bases: TGTGCCAGCAGCTTCGGCCAGGGGACCACTGAAGCTTTCTTT.

This chain links TRBV12-3 or TRBV12-4 with TRBJ2-6; tentative D call: TRBD1 (6 bases). The germline V and J ends were trimmed by 5 bases and 0 bases, with 17 bases remaining between them. This CDR3 has 18 amino acids. CDR3 bases: TGTGCCAGCAGTCCCACAGGGAGCCCTTACTCTGGGGCCAACGTCCTGACTTTC. Its translation is CASSPTGSPYSGANVLTF.

The table lists this clonotype with a count of one. The chain uses TRBV19 and TRBJ1-1; 12 bases map to TRBD1. V was clipped by 9 bases and J by 0 bases; unmatched bases: 8. Germline V gene sequence: CDR1 LNHDA, CDR2 SQIVND (reference sequence). This CDR3 is built from 16 residues. CDR3 DNA sequence: TGTGCCAGCAGGGACAGGGGGCTCCTAATGAACACTGAAGCTTTCTTT. Amino acids: CASRDRGLLMNTEAFF.

This clonotype came up many times. The CDR3 region is CASEVNRGLTDTQYF. The CDR3 region has the DNA TGTGCCAGCGAGGTCAACAGGGGGCTGACAGATACGCAGTATTTT. The V and J genes are TRBV28 and TRBJ2-3, with 9 bases lining up with TRBD1. V shed 8 bases and J 3 bases; nucleotides not matched to a gene: 9. Germline V gene sequence: CDR1 MDHEN, CDR2 SYDVKM. CDR3 length equals 15 residues.

This clonotype appeared a single time. Given a much more abundant clone one base away, this may be a read error. V usage is TRBV20-1 and J usage is TRBJ2-7, with a weak D call TRBD2 (5 bases). V lost 3 bases and J 4 bases, leaving 7 bases between the germline ends. In germline, CDR1 is DFQATT, CDR2 SNEGSKA (reference sequence). The CDR3 runs to 11 residues. CDR3 loop: CSASGEYEQYF. The CDR3, as DNA: TGCAGTGCTAGCGGGGAGTACGAGCAGTACTTC.

This clonotype was seen more than once but under ten times. The chain is built from TRBV5-5 and TRBJ2-5, with D tentatively TRBD1 (5 bases). Trimming took off 0 bases at V and 8 bases at J, with 17 bases between the two ends. CDR1 is SGHKS, CDR2 YYEKEE, per germline (reference sequence). The CDR3 has 15 amino acids. The CDR3 region is CASSLANDSPFTQYF. In DNA, the CDR3 is TGTGCCAGCAGCTTGGCCAATGACAGCCCTTTTACCCAGTACTTC.

Worth noting for this clonotype: The junction departs from the called germline gene at one end, perhaps through a read error. The chain combines TRBV5-5 with TRBJ2-3; 10 bases map to TRBD2. Germline values: CDR1 SGHKS, CDR2 YYEKEE (reference sequence). CDR3 length equals 16 residues. CDR3 nucleotide sequence: TGTGCCGGCAGCTCCCTCCTCACTAGCGGGGCAGATACGCAGTATTTT. This gives the protein CAGSSLLTSGADTQYF. Based on the CDR3 plus reference TRBV5-5 and TRBJ2-3, the full variable domain is DAGVTQSPTHLIKTRGQQVTLRCSPISGHKSVSWYQQVLGQGPQFIFQYYEKEERGRGNFPDRFSARQFPNYSSELNVNALLLGDSALYLCAGSSLLTSGADTQYFGPGTRLTVL.